This T cell receptor beta chain appears in the sequencing data of a study of graft-versus-host responses after intestinal transplantation (dated by TCRdb to the early 2020s). Study-level background: The transplants that recipients got were multivisceral, liver-intestinal, or isolated intestinal. To identify alloreactive clones, pre-transplant mixed lymphocyte reaction products were sequenced and then compared with unstimulated pre-transplant donor and recipient T cells. All recipients received anti-thymocyte globulin induction followed by maintenance tacrolimus and steroids for 3 to 4 years. The cohort enrolled about two dozen intestinal transplant recipients including one retransplant, and a few patients lacking pretransplant specimens were excluded. Donor T cell macrochimerism was defined as a peak of at least 4% donor T cells among recipient peripheral blood mononuclear cells. Instead of going to the commercial service, samples from a few later patients were sequenced in-house on an Illumina MiSeq and processed with MiXCR. Graft-versus-host and host-versus-graft alloreactive T cell clones were tracked in the graft, circulation and bone marrow after intestinal transplantation using bulk TCR-beta CDR3 sequencing. Overall results and qualifications from the work: The relatively low number and heterogeneity of intestinal transplant patients limited the conclusions. Early after transplant, peak levels of circulating GvH clones were associated with declines in HvG clones. GvH clones were detected in recipient bone marrow, and some appeared earlier in ileal mucosa or blood, consistent with an intestinal mucosal origin. In the allografts of patients with donor T cell macrochimerism, GvH to HvG T cell clonal ratios were high.

Comment on this clone: Its cognate antigen has yet to be identified. No base qualities exist here, and no much larger clone lies one base off it.

Receptors were amplified or captured by the immunoSEQ multiplex PCR assay. For most patients, genomic DNA was isolated using the Qiagen DNeasy Blood and Tissue Kit and was shipped frozen to Adaptive Biotechnologies for TCR sequencing. For most patients, genomic DNA was subjected to high-throughput TCR-beta CDR3 sequencing by Adaptive Biotechnologies. The paper's processing steps were these. TCR sequencing data were retrieved from Adaptive's ImmunoSEQ software for around 18 patients, whereas a few other patients were processed with MiXCR and VDJtools. To correct CD4 versus CD8 sorting errors, any sequence found in both subsets at a frequency ratio below 5:1 was removed. CDR3 nucleotide sequences shared between donor and recipient were removed because their origin could not be assigned. At least 2-fold expansion over unstimulated cells and a minimum CFSE-low frequency of 0.002% (template counts) or 0.001% (read counts) were required for clones to be classified as alloreactive. A clone was considered mappable if detected in the sequenced pre-transplant spleen, lymph node, or MLR CFSE-low populations of the donor or recipient. Cumulative frequency of alloreactive clones was calculated as a percentage of all sequences weighted by copy number. Drawn from immuneACCESS, this table holds only the in-frame rearrangements with V and J called that TCRdb kept. Clones are partly lost; checked studies trace under half to an unresolved V gene and leave the rest unexplained. The V and J calls and the clone size are those of that table, but D and trimming were determined from the DNA. The sample contains tens of thousands of clones, approximately 94% of them found a single time. The ten top clones hold about 0.56% of the sample.

Interpreted using the paper, the time point label stands for: cells obtained before transplantation from donor or recipient. CD3+CD4+ and CD3+CD8+ populations were FACS-sorted from unstimulated pre-transplant donor and recipient cells taken from spleen or lymph nodes. From the cysteine through the phenylalanine, the CDR3 covers 12 amino acids. The DNA shown is the 36-base CDR3, in frame from base 1. Trimming removed 4 bases from V and 6 bases from J, leaving 8 bases between the germline ends. Via the germline V gene (reference sequence), CDR1 is SGHNT and CDR2 YYREEE. The source of this sequence is a human donor who received an intestinal transplant. This material consisted of unstimulated CD8+ T cells sorted from spleen or lymph node cells, taken before intestinal transplant. The chain links TRBV5-4 with TRBJ2-1; the D region possibly corresponds to TRBD1 (5 bases align). The base sequence is TGTGCCAGCAGCCTAGGGGTCAATGAGCAGTTCTTC. This codes for CASSLGVNEQFF. The CDR3, completed at both ends by the reference TRBV5-4 and TRBJ2-1 genes, gives the full variable domain ETGVTQSPTHLIKTRGQQVTLRCSSQSGHNTVSWYQQALGQGPQFIFQYYREEENGRGNFPPRFSGLQFPNYSSELNVNALELDDSALYLCASSLGVNEQFFGPGTRLTVL.